This T cell receptor (beta chain) was documented in a study of human T cells and chemical hapten exposure. V lost 2 bases, J lost 5 bases, and 4 bases stayed unmatched. Germline values: CDR1 MNHEY, CDR2 SMNVEV (reference sequence). CDR3 length equals 15 residues. TCRdb reanalysed the RACE reads using MiXCR and keeps one entry per CDR3 protein. The sample carries fewer than 70,000 distinct CDR3 sequences, 11% recorded once. Regarding time point: pre-sensitization, week 0. Described treatment: therapeutic diphenylcyclopropenone sensitization with weekly scalp DPC. This clonotype was seen repeatedly, ten times or more.

The sequencing used whole blood, collected in connection with sensitization to the hapten diphenylcyclopropenone (DPC). The chain uses TRBV27 and TRBJ2-2; 8 bases map to TRBD2. This clonotype was obtained from a woman aged 45-60 years with alopecia areata. Some clones in this sample may be carry-over from other donors' samples. In DNA form, the CDR3 reads TGTGCCAGCAGTTTAATCCGGGAGGGGACCGGGGAGCTGTTTTTT. Translating gives CASSLIREGTGELFF.